The TCR beta chain described here comes from a study of CXCR3-negative and CXCR3-positive naive CD8 T cells. Study context: Some 150 million TRB reads were obtained overall (about 1.5 +/- 0.3 million per library). Study-wide findings and caveats: Naive subsets did not differ in surface CD5, and the authors estimated TCR strength using properties of the TRB CDR3. Memory cells differed in TRBV-TRBJ usage, but naive CXCR3-negative and CXCR3-positive cells had similar usage. PBMCs showed partially decreased CXCR3 expression after cryopreservation, and most assays used fresh PBMCs.

The germline V gene encodes CDR1 MDHEN and CDR2 SYDVKM. This CDR3 region has 15 residues. UMI-tagged TRB cDNA libraries were built via 5' RACE. TCRdb processed the 5' RACE reads again and assigns one entry to each CDR3 protein, with no DNA. Its clone listing holds about 48,000 distinct CDR3 sequences. As concerns this clonotype: Its antigen is not identified.

This receptor was identified in a human donor in good health. Some clones in this sample may be carry-over from other donors' samples. The sequencing sample was made of memory CD8+ T cells from blood. The V gene is TRBV28, the J gene TRBJ2-7; TCRdb reports TRBD1, a call that lacks DNA to check it against. CDR3 loop: CASSPFSSGYYEQYF.